Presented here are 5 T cell receptor beta chains from one specimen sequenced in a study of T cell responses to AZD1222 COVID-19 vaccine. TCRdb keeps only in-frame clones here, not all; method: immunoSEQ multiplex PCR. The data contain some 91,000 clones, around nine tenths of them singletons. The sample in question was peripheral blood, obtained on day 0 of AZD1222 vaccination. The receptor set was obtained from an adult in good health.

The chain combines TRBV30 with TRBJ1-1; D is unclear. The CDR3 has 11 residues. Germline CDR1 and CDR2: GTSNPN and SVGIG (reference sequence). V lost 5 bases and J 1 base, leaving 5 bases between the germline ends. CDR3 in amino acids: CAWVTNTEAFF. The CDR3 nucleotides are TGTGCCTGGGTAACGAACACTGAAGCTTTCTTT.

The CDR3 sequence is CASRRSDGFYGYTF. In nucleotides, the CDR3 is TGTGCCAGTAGGCGGTCGGACGGATTCTATGGCTACACCTTC. The chain has TRBV19 and TRBJ1-2, with no clear D. The CDR3 is 14 residues long. CDR1 is LNHDA and CDR2 is SQIVND in the germline V gene (reference sequence). The germline V and J ends were trimmed by 6 bases and 4 bases, with 15 bases remaining between them. The whole variable domain, remainder taken from reference TRBV19 and TRBJ1-2, is DGGITQSPKYLFRKEGQNVTLSCEQNLNHDAMYWYRQDPGQGLRLIYYSQIVNDFQKGDIAEGYSVSREKKESFPLTVTSAQKNPTAFYLCASRRSDGFYGYTFGSGTRLTVV.

This chain links TRBV19 with TRBJ1-6; D gene uncertain. Germline V gene data show CDR1 as LNHDA and CDR2 as SQIVND (reference sequence). The V gene lost 7 bases and the J gene lost 0 bases, with 16 bases spanning the gap. The CDR3 spans 17 residues. The CDR3 DNA is TGTGCCAGTAACGCCCTTTGGGGTAGCTCCTATAATTCACCCCTCCACTTT. This codes for CASNALWGSSYNSPLHF.

The CDR3 bases are TGTGCCAGCAGTGCTAGCGATTCACCCCTCCACTTT. This codes for CASSASDSPLHF. The chain employs TRBV25-1 and TRBJ1-6; D is unclear. Trimming removed 4 bases from V and 8 bases from J, with 6 bases in between. This CDR3 spans 12 amino acids. The germline CDR1 and CDR2 sequences are MGHDK and SYGVNS.

This clone has only one observation. J is TRBJ2-5 and V is TRBV24-1; D gene ambiguous. The V gene's germline CDR1 is KGHDR and CDR2 SFDVKD. The V end lost 7 bases, the J end lost 5 bases, and 7 bases lay between the germline ends. CDR3 size: 11 residues. The CDR3, as DNA: TGTGCCACCAGCAGCTCGGAGACCCAGTACTTC. Its protein is CATSSSETQYF.